The entry that follows covers one T cell receptor (beta chain) sequence. The sample originates from a study of CD8+ T cells in alopecia areata. Following RNA extraction, reverse transcription yielded cDNA that acted as the sequencing template. Assay: immunoSEQ multiplex PCR; the TCRdb copy retains only in-frame clones and omits some. The data hold 170,000 or so clones, with about three fifths observed a single time. Treatment denoted: oral pan-JAK inhibitor, 5-10 mg twice daily. From germline, CDR1 is SGHRS and CDR2 YFSETQ. The V and J ends lost 4 bases and 2 bases respectively, with 16 bases between them. The CDR3 runs 15 residues.

The material was CD4+ T cells sorted from blood, obtained at week 4, from a patient treated with tofacitinib. The source of this sequence is a human donor with alopecia areata. This sequence joins TRBV5-1 and TRBJ2-7; maybe TRBD1 (6 bases). The CDR3 region is CASSPGPGAPYEQYF. The CDR3 nucleotides are TGCGCCAGCAGCCCCGGGCCAGGGGCCCCCTACGAGCAGTACTTC. Based on the CDR3 plus reference TRBV5-1 and TRBJ2-7, the full variable domain is KAGVTQTPRYLIKTRGQQVTLSCSPISGHRSVSWYQQTPGQGLQFLFEYFSETQRNKGNFPGRFSGRQFSNSRSEMNVSTLELGDSALYLCASSPGPGAPYEQYFGPGTRLTVT.